A selection of T cell receptor beta chains follows, all from one sample in a study of blood T cell repertoires in COVID-19. Clones were sequenced by immunoSEQ multiplex PCR, and TCRdb holds only the in-frame ones, with some missing. The sample has under 300,000 clones; about 89% are singletons. The sequencing input was PBMCs or T cells enriched from blood (not recorded which). The receptor set was obtained from a man aged 40-55 years who had recovered from COVID-19. Both conserved end residues are part of each CDR3. A D gene is named only where the DNA matches it firmly. Clone size appears in some rows only: once, few, many, or a class for an expanded clone.

>NA|NA|TRBJ2-3|TRBV19
CASSIRAGSTDTQYF
TGTGCCAGTAGTATCCGGGCGGGAAGCACAGATACGCAGTATTTT
>NA|NA|TRBJ1-1|TRBV30
CAWRRTVQAFF
TGTGCCTGGAGACGGACAGTTCAAGCTTTCTTT
>NA|TRBD2|TRBJ2-7|TRBV19
CASSWTSGSYEQYF
TGTGCCAGTAGTTGGACTAGCGGGAGCTACGAGCAGTACTTC
>NA|TRBD2|TRBJ2-3|TRBV5-6
CASSLTSGASTDTQYF
TGTGCCAGCAGCTTGACTAGCGGAGCTAGCACAGATACGCAGTATTTT
>NA|TRBD2|TRBJ2-1|TRBV28
CASSSGTSYNEQFF
TGTGCCAGCAGTTCGGGGACTAGCTACAATGAGCAGTTCTTC
>NA|TRBD2|TRBJ2-1|TRBV9
CASSVLAGAGYHNEQFF
TGTGCCAGCAGCGTATTAGCGGGGGCAGGCTACCATAATGAGCAGTTCTTC
>NA|NA|TRBJ2-5|TRBV7-2
CASSFAVPPEETQYF
TGTGCCAGCAGCTTTGCGGTACCCCCAGAGGAGACCCAGTACTTC
>NA|TRBD2|TRBJ2-5|TRBV4-2
CASSQGIQSGGASETQYF
TGTGCCAGCAGCCAAGGGATCCAAAGCGGGGGGGCTTCCGAGACCCAGTACTTC
>NA|TRBD1|TRBJ1-5|TRBV5-1
CASSETGGSNQPQHF
TGCGCCAGCAGCGAGACAGGGGGCAGCAATCAGCCCCAGCATTTT
>NA|TRBD2|TRBJ2-1|TRBV9
CASSAHRDYHNEQFF
TGTGCCAGCAGCGCCCACCGGGACTATCACAATGAGCAGTTCTTC
>NA|TRBD1|TRBJ1-2|TRBV5-6
CASSRRQGGFNGYTF
TGTGCCAGCAGCAGACGACAGGGCGGGTTTAATGGCTACACCTTC
>NA|TRBD1|TRBJ1-3|TRBV15
CATSRDPRTGIFSGNTIYF
TGTGCCACCAGCAGAGATCCTCGGACAGGGATCTTCTCTGGAAACACCATATATTTT
>NA|TRBD1|TRBJ1-1|TRBV5-1
CASSVSGTGVLAFF
TGCGCCAGCAGCGTCTCCGGGACAGGGGTTCTAGCTTTCTTT
>NA|TRBD2|TRBJ2-5|TRBV10-2
CASSVSAGSQETQYF
TGCGCCAGCAGTGTTTCAGCGGGGTCCCAAGAGACCCAGTACTTC
>once|NA|TRBJ1-3|TRBV14
CASSRQRSRLISGNTIYF
TGTGCCAGCAGCCGTCAACGGAGTAGACTTATCTCTGGAAACACCATATATTTT
>NA|NA|TRBJ2-5|TRBV7-8
CASSRGPQETQYF
TGTGCCAGCAGCCGAGGGCCGCAAGAGACCCAGTACTTC
>NA|NA|TRBJ1-4|TRBV6-5
CASSYSFSGTNEKLFF
TGTGCCAGCAGTTACTCGTTTTCGGGTACTAATGAAAAACTGTTTTTT
>NA|TRBD1|TRBJ1-1|TRBV18
CASSPTAWDRGFEAFF
TGTGCCAGCTCACCAACGGCCTGGGACAGGGGGTTTGAAGCTTTCTTT
>NA|TRBD1|TRBJ1-4|TRBV5-1
CASSSGQINEKLFF
TGCGCCAGCAGCTCGGGACAGATTAATGAAAAACTGTTTTTT
>NA|TRBD2|TRBJ2-2|TRBV11-2
CASSLNLAGGPYTGELFF
TGTGCCAGCAGCTTAAATCTAGCGGGGGGCCCCTACACCGGGGAGCTGTTTTTT
>NA|NA|TRBJ2-1|TRBV9
CASTFEAHTNEQFF
TGTGCCAGCACCTTCGAGGCCCACACGAATGAGCAGTTCTTC
>NA|TRBD1|TRBJ2-6|TRBV30
CAWGDSYLNSGANVLTF
TGTGCCTGGGGGGACAGTTATTTAAACTCTGGGGCCAACGTCCTGACTTTC
>NA|TRBD1|TRBJ1-1|TRBV9
CAIPNPFTRDRVDTEAFF
TGTGCCATCCCAAATCCTTTTACCCGGGACAGGGTGGACACTGAAGCTTTCTTT
>NA|NA|TRBJ2-7|TRBV28
CASNPGTYSYEQYF
TGTGCCAGCAATCCCGGGACATACTCCTACGAGCAGTACTTC
>NA|NA|TRBJ2-5|TRBV7-8
CASSLRRDVATQYF
TGTGCCAGCAGCTTACGGAGGGACGTTGCGACCCAGTACTTC
>NA|TRBD2|TRBJ2-7|TRBV27
CASSMGLAGAYEQYF
TGTGCCAGCAGTATGGGACTAGCGGGGGCCTACGAGCAGTACTTC
>NA|NA|TRBJ1-5|TRBV19
CASRQGGPQHF
TGTGCCAGTCGTCAGGGAGGGCCCCAGCATTTT
>NA|TRBD2|TRBJ2-2|TRBV27
CASTSVASGNSTGELFF
TGTGCCAGCACTTCGGTGGCTAGCGGGAACAGCACCGGGGAGCTGTTTTTT
>NA|NA|TRBJ1-5|TRBV5-1
CASSFRYDQPQHF
TGCGCCAGCAGCTTCAGGTATGATCAGCCCCAGCATTTT
>NA|NA|TRBJ1-3|TRBV25-1
CASSTPGGAGNTIYF
TGTGCCAGCAGTACCCCGGGGGGGGCTGGAAACACCATATATTTT
>NA|NA|TRBJ2-3|TRBV6-5
CASSYRQPSTDTQYF
TGTGCCAGCAGTTACCGACAACCTAGCACAGATACGCAGTATTTT
>once|NA|TRBJ1-6|TRBV27
CASSFQRSSSYNSPLHF
TGTGCCAGCAGTTTTCAGCGCTCGAGCTCCTATAATTCACCCCTCCACTTT
>NA|TRBD2|TRBJ2-2|TRBV24-1
CATSDPSGGNTGELFF
TGTGCCACCAGTGACCCATCGGGGGGAAACACCGGGGAGCTGTTTTTT
>NA|TRBD2|TRBJ2-5|TRBV3-1/TRBV3-2
CASSLSGVGETQYF
TGTGCCAGCAGCCTTAGCGGGGTAGGAGAGACCCAGTACTTC
>NA|NA|TRBJ2-5|TRBV25-1
CASSENGRGSQETQYF
TGTGCCAGCAGTGAAAACGGCAGAGGGTCCCAAGAGACCCAGTACTTC
>once|TRBD1|TRBJ1-2|TRBV9
CARRVGARGGQGTGGYTF
TGTGCCCGCCGCGTAGGGGCTCGGGGGGGACAGGGAACTGGTGGCTACACCTTC
>NA|NA|TRBJ1-5|TRBV28
CASSWREGEPQHF
TGTGCCAGCAGTTGGAGGGAAGGGGAGCCCCAGCATTTT
>once|NA|TRBJ2-3|TRBV10-1
CASSQRGIGTDTQYF
TGCGCCAGCAGTCAGAGAGGGATTGGCACAGATACGCAGTATTTT
>NA|NA|TRBJ2-7|TRBV5-1
CASSPGTLPYEQYF
TGCGCCAGCAGCCCAGGGACTCTACCCTACGAGCAGTACTTC
>NA|NA|TRBJ2-3|TRBV27
CASIGGGTDTQYF
TGTGCCAGCATAGGCGGGGGCACAGATACGCAGTATTTT
>NA|NA|TRBJ1-1|TRBV6-2/TRBV6-3
CASSRGTNTEAFF
TGTGCCAGCAGTAGAGGTACAAACACTGAAGCTTTCTTT
>NA|NA|TRBJ1-2|TRBV11-3
CASSLLTANYGYTF
TGTGCCAGCAGCTTACTGACAGCAAACTATGGCTACACCTTC
>NA|NA|TRBJ1-5|TRBV6-2/TRBV6-3
CASSYSSVGQPQHF
TGTGCCAGCAGTTACTCATCGGTGGGCCAGCCCCAGCATTTT
>NA|NA|TRBJ2-7|TRBV6-5
CASSYSFSGGSYEQYF
TGTGCCAGCAGTTACTCGTTCAGTGGGGGGTCCTACGAGCAGTACTTC
>NA|NA|TRBJ2-1|TRBV9
CASSVEGGIANNEQFF
TGTGCCAGCAGCGTAGAGGGGGGGATCGCCAACAATGAGCAGTTCTTC
>NA|NA|TRBJ2-7|TRBV7-9
CASSHRGEHRVPPAYEQYF
TGTGCCAGCAGCCACCGGGGGGAACACAGGGTCCCCCCTGCCTACGAGCAGTACTTC
>NA|TRBD1|TRBJ2-7|TRBV6-6
CASSYGRDRGPEQYF
TGTGCCAGCAGTTACGGCCGCGACAGGGGGCCCGAGCAGTACTTC
>once|TRBD1|TRBJ2-7|TRBV18
CASSRQGKYEQYF
TGTGCCAGCTCACGACAGGGGAAGTACGAGCAGTACTTC
>NA|NA|TRBJ1-4|TRBV19
CASSPRNNEKLFF
TGTGCCAGTAGCCCCAGAAATAATGAAAAACTGTTTTTT
>NA|NA|TRBJ1-2|TRBV5-6
CASSLGADLNYGYTF
TGTGCCAGCAGCTTGGGGGCAGACCTTAACTATGGCTACACCTTC
>NA|NA|TRBJ1-1|TRBV3-1/TRBV3-2
CASSQGRRGTEAFF
TGTGCCAGCAGCCAAGGTCGGCGGGGAACTGAAGCTTTCTTT
>NA|TRBD1|TRBJ2-1|TRBV6-1
CASSEVRDSNEQFF
TGTGCCAGCAGTGAGGTCCGGGACAGCAATGAGCAGTTCTTC
>NA|NA|TRBJ1-2|TRBV7-2
CASSEQVTYGYTF
TGTGCCAGCAGCGAACAGGTTACCTATGGCTACACCTTC
>NA|NA|TRBJ2-1|TRBV7-6
CASSLAYLSEQFF
TGTGCCAGCAGCTTAGCGTATCTCTCTGAGCAGTTCTTC